The text below deals with one T cell receptor (beta chain). Its antigen is as yet unknown. This sample stems from a study of T cell responses to AZD1222 COVID-19 vaccine. Per germline, CDR1 SGHKS and CDR2 YYEKEE (reference sequence). The CDR3 has 15 residues. The V and J ends lost 5 bases and 1 base, in that order; junction bases with no gene match: 7. Whole-study results and caveats: Repertoires were obtained only post-peak T cell response. The donor group comprised mostly white British people and more females; the analysis possibly underestimated clonal diversity. Just five to seven AZD1222 recipients tested seropositive at baseline.

This table comes from immunoSEQ multiplex PCR, and its TCRdb copy is limited to in-frame clones, with some not included. The data show 100,000 to 120,000 clones, with about four fifths seen just once and 3.5% to 5.5% held by the top ten. Sequencing used peripheral blood, obtained on day 0 of AZD1222 vaccination. This sequence originates from an adult in good health. The genes are TRBV5-5 and TRBJ1-2; 8 nucleotides agree with TRBD1. CDR3 loop: CASSRGTGINYGYTF. The CDR3 DNA reads as TGTGCCAGCAGTAGGGGGACAGGAATTAACTATGGCTACACCTTC.